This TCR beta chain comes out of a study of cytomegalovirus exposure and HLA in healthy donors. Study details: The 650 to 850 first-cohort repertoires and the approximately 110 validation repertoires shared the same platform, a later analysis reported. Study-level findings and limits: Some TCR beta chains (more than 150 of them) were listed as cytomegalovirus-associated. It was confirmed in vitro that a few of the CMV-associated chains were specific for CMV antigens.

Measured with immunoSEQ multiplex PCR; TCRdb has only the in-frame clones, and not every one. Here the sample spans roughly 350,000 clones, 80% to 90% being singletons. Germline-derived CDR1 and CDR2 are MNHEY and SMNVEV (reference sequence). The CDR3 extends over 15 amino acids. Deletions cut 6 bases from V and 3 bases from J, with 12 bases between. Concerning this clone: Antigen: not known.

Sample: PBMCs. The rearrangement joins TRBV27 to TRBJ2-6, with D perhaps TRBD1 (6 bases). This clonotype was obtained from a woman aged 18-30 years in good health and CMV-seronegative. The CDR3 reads CASRVQGHGANVLTF. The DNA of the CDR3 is TGTGCCAGCAGAGTTCAGGGGCATGGGGCCAACGTCCTGACTTTC. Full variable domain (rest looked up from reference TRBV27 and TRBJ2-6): EAQVTQNPRYLITVTGKKLTVTCSQNMNHEYMSWYRQDPGLGLRQIYYSMNVEVTDKGDVPEGYKVSRKEKRNFPLILESPSPNQTSLYFCASRVQGHGANVLTFGAGSRLTVL.